This is a list of T cell receptor beta chains from one sample in a study of blood T cell repertoires in COVID-19. TCRdb keeps only in-frame clones here, not all; method: immunoSEQ multiplex PCR. The table includes 300,000 to 450,000 clones, 85% detected once. Specimen: peripheral blood. The receptors originated from a woman aged 18-29 years with acute or convalescent COVID-19. The CDR3 runs from the conserved cysteine through the conserved F or W. D genes are given only for firm matches. Clone size is stated in some rows and not others, as once, few, many or a class when expanded.

NA TRBD2 TRBJ2-3 TRBV24-1 13 TGTGCCACCGCGGGGGGCGTCGCAGATACGCAGTATTTT CATAGGVADTQYF
NA NA TRBJ2-1 TRBV5-1 18 TGCGCCAGCAGCCGCGCCCCCCTAGCGCCCGGCTCCTACAATGAGCAGTTCTTC CASSRAPLAPGSYNEQFF
NA TRBD1 TRBJ1-2 TRBV24-1 16 TGTGCCACCAGTGAGACAGGGGGCGGAAAGAACTATGGCTACACCTTC CATSETGGGKNYGYTF
few TRBD1 TRBJ1-4 TRBV11-1 15 TGTGCCAGCAGCTCTGGTGGGACAGGCTATGAAAAACTGTTTTTT CASSSGGTGYEKLFF
once TRBD1 TRBJ2-7 TRBV28 17 TGTGCCAGCAGTTTAGTCCCCGGGGGACAGGGAGCTCACGAGCAGTACTTC CASSLVPGGQGAHEQYF
once TRBD1 TRBJ1-4 TRBV6-1 17 TGTGCCAGCAGTGAACTAAGGACAGGGGGATGGGACGAAAAACTGTTTTTT CASSELRTGGWDEKLFF
NA NA TRBJ2-5 TRBV18 17 TGTGCCAGCTCACCAGGTGGGCCATCCGTCTCCCGAGAGACCCAGTACTTC CASSPGGPSVSRETQYF
NA TRBD1 TRBJ1-4 TRBV7-9 15 TGTGCCAGCAGCGGCACCGGGACAGGGAATGAAAAACTGTTTTTT CASSGTGTGNEKLFF
NA TRBD1 TRBJ1-1 TRBV5-8 14 TGTGCCTCCCACAGGGGGCGTTTGAACACTGAAGCTTTCTTT CASHRGRLNTEAFF
NA TRBD1 TRBJ1-2 TRBV2 14 TGTGCCAGCAGCCAGGACAGGGGAAGTGGTGGCTACACCTTC CASSQDRGSGGYTF
once TRBD1 TRBJ2-7 TRBV6-5 15 TGTGCCAGCAGCCCCAGGGGGCCGGCGCCCTACGAGCAGTACTTC CASSPRGPAPYEQYF
NA NA TRBJ1-1 TRBV18 15 TGTGCCAGCTCCTCGACAGGCCCTGGGGACACTGAAGCTTTCTTT CASSSTGPGDTEAFF
NA NA TRBJ1-5 TRBV29-1 15 TGCAGCGCCCAAATCGGGGAGGCGTCAGGTCAGCCCCAGCATTTT CSAQIGEASGQPQHF
NA NA TRBJ1-4 TRBV3-1/TRBV3-2 15 TGTGCCAGCAGCCAAGAAAGCGACAGAGATGAAAAACTGTTTTTT CASSQESDRDEKLFF
NA NA TRBJ1-5 TRBV19 15 TGTGCCAGTAGTATAAAGGGCAGGGGCTATTTGCCCCAGCATTTT CASSIKGRGYLPQHF
NA NA TRBJ1-1 TRBV7-3 13 TGTGCCAGCAGCGCCCAACTAGGCACTGAAGCTTTCTTT CASSAQLGTEAFF
many TRBD1 TRBJ2-7 TRBV6-1 17 TGTGCCAGCAGTGAAGCCCTTAACACAGGGGGCATCTACGAGCAGTACTTC CASSEALNTGGIYEQYF
NA NA TRBJ1-2 TRBV4-1 17 TGCGCCAGCAGCCAAGAGGGTCGCCGACAGGCTGGGTATGGCTACACCTTC CASSQEGRRQAGYGYTF
few NA TRBJ2-5 TRBV3-1/TRBV3-2 14 TGTGCCAGCAGCTTTTACAGGGACCAAGAGACCCAGTACTTC CASSFYRDQETQYF
NA NA TRBJ1-1 TRBV11-2 14 TGTGCCAGCAGCTTAGGGCAGGCATCCCTTGAAGCTTTCTTT CASSLGQASLEAFF
NA NA TRBJ1-1 TRBV30 17 TGTGCCTGGAGGCCTAGCCCCATTGTGAGGGGAGGCACTGAAGCTTTCTTT CAWRPSPIVRGGTEAFF
NA TRBD1 TRBJ1-5 TRBV2 17 TGTGCCAGCAGCGCACACCGACAGGGAGCAAGCAATCAGCCCCAGCATTTT CASSAHRQGASNQPQHF
NA TRBD1 TRBJ1-2 TRBV6-5 11 TGTGCCAGCCAGGGGGCGTCTGGCTACACCTTC CASQGASGYTF
few TRBD2 TRBJ2-1 TRBV24-1 15 TGTGCCACCAGTGTGACGGGGGGATCTTACAATGAGCAGTTCTTC CATSVTGGSYNEQFF
NA TRBD1 TRBJ1-5 TRBV7-8 17 TGTGCCAGCAGCTTATTCGGGCTCGGGACAGGGAATCAGCCCCAGCATTTT CASSLFGLGTGNQPQHF
once TRBD1 TRBJ2-2 TRBV6-2/TRBV6-3 16 TGTGCCAGCAGCTCCAGACAGGGGGCGGCCACCGGGGAGCTGTTTTTT CASSSRQGAATGELFF
NA TRBD1 TRBJ1-2 TRBV3-1/TRBV3-2 15 TGTGCCAGCGGGACAGATGGTGGCCCTAACTATGGCTACACCTTC CASGTDGGPNYGYTF
once NA TRBJ1-3 TRBV3-1/TRBV3-2 13 TGTGCCAGCAGCCAAGGTCTGGGAAACACCATATATTTT CASSQGLGNTIYF
NA NA TRBJ2-3 TRBV6-5 13 TGTGCCAGCAGTCGGTCCCGCACAGATACGCAGTATTTT CASSRSRTDTQYF
NA TRBD2 TRBJ2-7 TRBV3-1/TRBV3-2 14 TGTGCCAGCAGCCTGACTAGCGGGGCTCTCGAGCAGTACTTC CASSLTSGALEQYF
NA TRBD2 TRBJ2-1 TRBV19 15 TGTGCCAGTAGGCTGGGACTAGCTTCCTTTGGTGAGCAGTTCTTC CASRLGLASFGEQFF
NA TRBD1 TRBJ2-7 TRBV7-9 16 TGTGCCAGCAGCCCAGGGGACAGGGGATTCTCCTACGAGCAGTACTTC CASSPGDRGFSYEQYF
NA TRBD1 TRBJ2-2 TRBV7-9 15 TGTGCCAGCAGCTCCCGGGACAGTGACACCGGGGAGCTGTTTTTT CASSSRDSDTGELFF
NA TRBD1 TRBJ1-2 TRBV19 16 TGTGCCAGTAGTATCGGACAGGGGCCCGCTAACTATGGCTACACCTTC CASSIGQGPANYGYTF
NA TRBD2 TRBJ2-5 TRBV28 16 TGTGCCAGCAGTTTATGGACCGGGAGGCCTGGAGAGACCCAGTACTTC CASSLWTGRPGETQYF
NA NA TRBJ2-7 TRBV14 12 TGTGCCAGCAGCCACTCCTTATACGAGCAGTACTTC CASSHSLYEQYF
NA NA TRBJ2-7 TRBV7-7 14 TGTGCCAGCAGCCCAAGCCCGGGGGTCGGCGAGCAGTACTTC CASSPSPGVGEQYF
NA NA TRBJ2-7 TRBV14 15 TGTGCCAGCAGCCAAGTTGCAGGGTTAGCCTACGAGCAGTACTTC CASSQVAGLAYEQYF
NA TRBD1 TRBJ2-1 TRBV7-3 13 TGTGCCAGCAGCTCCAGGGGGATCGATGAGCAGTTCTTC CASSSRGIDEQFF
NA NA TRBJ2-7 TRBV9 14 TGTGCCAGCAGCGCCGACAGTTACTCCTACGAGCAGTACTTC CASSADSYSYEQYF
NA TRBD1 TRBJ2-5 TRBV28 13 TGTGCCAGCAGTACTACAGGGGGTGAGACCCAGTACTTC CASSTTGGETQYF
NA NA TRBJ2-1 TRBV7-9 15 TGTGCCAGCAGCGATACGGGGATTCTTCGGAATGAGCAGTTCTTC CASSDTGILRNEQFF
NA NA TRBJ1-3 TRBV7-9 14 TGTGCCAGCAGCTTAGCCCTCTCTGGAAACACCATATATTTT CASSLALSGNTIYF
few NA TRBJ1-3 TRBV7-2 17 TGTGCCAGCAGCTTAGTGAGGACAGCCCTCTCTGGAAACACCATATATTTT CASSLVRTALSGNTIYF